The 5 T cell receptor beta chains listed next were all sequenced from one sample in a study of cytomegalovirus exposure and HLA in healthy donors. The study ran its PCR with 60 Vbeta and 13 Jbeta primers. Assay: immunoSEQ multiplex PCR; the TCRdb copy retains only in-frame clones and omits some. Seen here are some 120,000 clones, 80% to 85% observed once, and the top ten hold about 0.94%. Sequenced material: PBMCs. These receptors were taken from a human donor in good health.

This chain connects TRBV25-1 to TRBJ2-3; 9 bases are shared with TRBD1. Germline lookup yields CDR1 MGHDK and CDR2 SYGVNS. This CDR3 region has 16 residues. Unmatched junction bases numbered 10, after V lost 3 bases and J lost 6 bases. The CDR3 is CASSDITGGAYDTQYF. CDR3 nucleotide sequence: TGTGCCAGCAGTGATATAACAGGGGGCGCGTATGATACGCAGTATTTT.

The chain uses TRBV28 and TRBJ2-7, with 8 nucleotides matching TRBD1. The V segment lost 6 bases and the J segment 6 bases; nucleotides outside the gene matches: 10. This CDR3 has 14 amino acids. The germline V gene encodes CDR1 MDHEN and CDR2 SYDVKM. The CDR3 coding sequence is TGTGCCAGCAGAAGGACAGGGAACGTAGCCGAGCAGTACTTC. Translating it yields CASRRTGNVAEQYF. Variable domain in full (rest from reference TRBV28 and TRBJ2-7): DVKVTQSSRYLVKRTGEKVFLECVQDMDHENMFWYRQDPGLGLRLIYFSYDVKMKEKGDIPEGYSVSREKKERFSLILESASTNQTSMYLCASRRTGNVAEQYFGPGTRLTVT.

This clone was observed a few times. The V call is TRBV6-6, the J call TRBJ1-1; D unclear. Trimming took 0 bases from V and 6 from J, leaving 8 bases between them. The CDR3 sequence is 13 residues long. The germline V gene encodes CDR1 MNHNY and CDR2 SVGAGI (reference sequence). CDR3 nucleotides: TGTGCCAGCAGTTACTCTCCCGGGGCTGAAGCTTTCTTT. Translating gives CASSYSPGAEAFF.

This chain uses TRBV28 with TRBJ1-2; no clear D gene. Germline loops: CDR1 MDHEN, CDR2 SYDVKM. Trimming took off 3 bases at V and 8 bases at J, with 7 bases between the two ends. This CDR3 contains 11 residues. This chain's CDR3 is CASSFREGYTF. The CDR3 coding sequence is TGTGCCAGCAGTTTTAGGGAGGGCTACACCTTC.

Only one count was recorded for this clone. The V gene is TRBV11-1, the J gene TRBJ2-5; possible D gene TRBD2, 6 bases. The CDR3 is 15 amino acids. The V end lost 4 bases, the J end lost 2 bases, and 14 bases lay between the germline ends. Germline CDR1 and CDR2: SGHAT and FQDESV (reference sequence). This CDR3 reads CASSYYGGAQETQYF. Written as DNA, the CDR3 is TGTGCCAGCAGCTACTACGGGGGTGCGCAAGAGACCCAGTACTTC.